The present entry profiles one TCR beta chain with its context. What it recognizes is unknown. The CDR3 runs 14 residues. Trimming cost V 9 bases and J 5 bases; bases outside gene matches: 2. Germline V gene sequence: CDR1 SNHLY, CDR2 FYNNEI. The data were taken from a study of T cell responses to AZD1222 COVID-19 vaccine. Points from the study as a whole: Seropositive AZD1222 recipients at baseline numbered only five to seven. There were mostly white British donors and more females than males, and clonal diversity was possibly underestimated. None of the repertoires were sampled until the peak T cell response had passed.

Method: immunoSEQ multiplex PCR; TCRdb's copy keeps in-frame clones and lacks some. The sample holds under 200,000 clones; 70% to 90% are singletons and the top ten take 25% to 30%. This TCR was sampled from an adult who received the AZD1222 COVID-19 vaccine. The specimen comprised peripheral blood, sampled 28 days after the second AZD1222 dose. The chain recombines TRBV2 with TRBJ2-3; 16 bases line up with TRBD2. CDR3 in amino acids: CARGTSGREDTQYF. CDR3 bases: TGTGCCAGGGGGACTAGCGGGAGGGAAGATACGCAGTATTTT.